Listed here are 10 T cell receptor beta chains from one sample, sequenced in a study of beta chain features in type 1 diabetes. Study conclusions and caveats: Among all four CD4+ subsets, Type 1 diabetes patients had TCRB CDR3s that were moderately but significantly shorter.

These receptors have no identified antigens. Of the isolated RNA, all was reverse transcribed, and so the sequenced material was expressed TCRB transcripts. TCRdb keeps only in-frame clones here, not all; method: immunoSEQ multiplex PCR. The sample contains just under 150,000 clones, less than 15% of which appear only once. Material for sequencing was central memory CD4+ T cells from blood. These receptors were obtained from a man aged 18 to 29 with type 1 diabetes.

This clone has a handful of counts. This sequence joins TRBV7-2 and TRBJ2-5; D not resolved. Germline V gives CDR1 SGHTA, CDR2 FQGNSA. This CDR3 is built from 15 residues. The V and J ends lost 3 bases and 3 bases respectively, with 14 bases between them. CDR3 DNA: TGTGCCAGCAGCTTTACGGGCGCACGGGAAGAGACCCAGTACTTC. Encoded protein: CASSFTGAREETQYF.

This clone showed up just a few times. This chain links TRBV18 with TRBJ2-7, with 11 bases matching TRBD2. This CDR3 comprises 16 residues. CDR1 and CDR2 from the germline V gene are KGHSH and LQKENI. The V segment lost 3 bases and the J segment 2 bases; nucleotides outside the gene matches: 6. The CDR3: CASSPTGTSGTYEQYF. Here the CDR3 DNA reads TGTGCCAGCTCACCGACGGGGACTAGCGGAACCTACGAGCAGTACTTC.

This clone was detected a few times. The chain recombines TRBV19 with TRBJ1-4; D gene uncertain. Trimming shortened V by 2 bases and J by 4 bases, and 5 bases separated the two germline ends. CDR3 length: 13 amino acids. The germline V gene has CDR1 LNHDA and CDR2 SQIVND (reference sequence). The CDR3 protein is CASSIQVNEKLFF. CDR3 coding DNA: TGTGCCAGTAGTATACAGGTTAATGAAAAACTGTTTTTT.

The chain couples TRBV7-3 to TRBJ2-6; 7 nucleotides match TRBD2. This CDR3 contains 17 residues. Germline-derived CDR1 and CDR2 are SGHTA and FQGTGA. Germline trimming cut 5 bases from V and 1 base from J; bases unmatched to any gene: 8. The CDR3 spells CASSPGGVSSGANVLTF. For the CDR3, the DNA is TGTGCCAGCAGCCCTGGGGGGGTATCGTCTGGGGCCAACGTCCTGACTTTC.

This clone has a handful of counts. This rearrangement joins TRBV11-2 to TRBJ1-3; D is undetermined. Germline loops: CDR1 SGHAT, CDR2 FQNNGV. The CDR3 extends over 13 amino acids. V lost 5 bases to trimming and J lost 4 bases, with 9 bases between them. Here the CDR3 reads CASSALQGNTIYF. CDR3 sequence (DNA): TGTGCCAGCAGCGCCTTGCAGGGAAACACCATATATTTT.

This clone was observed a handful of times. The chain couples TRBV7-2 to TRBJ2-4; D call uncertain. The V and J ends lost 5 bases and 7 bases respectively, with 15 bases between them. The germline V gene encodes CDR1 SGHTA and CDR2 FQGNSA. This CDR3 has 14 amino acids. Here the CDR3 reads CASSPGQAPNIQYF. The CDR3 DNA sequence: TGTGCCAGCAGCCCCGGTCAGGCACCTAACATTCAGTACTTC.

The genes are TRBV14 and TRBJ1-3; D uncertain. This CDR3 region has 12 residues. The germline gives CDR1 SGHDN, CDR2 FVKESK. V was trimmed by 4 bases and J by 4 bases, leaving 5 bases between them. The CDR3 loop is CASSLSGNTIYF. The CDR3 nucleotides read TGTGCCAGCAGCCTTTCGGGAAACACCATATATTTT. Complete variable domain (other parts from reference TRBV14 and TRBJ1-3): EAGVTQFPSHSVIEKGQTVTLRCDPISGHDNLYWYRRVMGKEIKFLLHFVKESKQDESGMPNNRFLAERTGGTYSTLKVQPAELEDSGVYFCASSLSGNTIYFGEGSWLTVV.

CDR3 residues: CASSLLQGDTEAFF. The CDR3 bases are TGTGCCAGCAGCTTGTTACAGGGTGACACTGAAGCTTTCTTT. The genes are TRBV5-4 and TRBJ1-1; D might be TRBD1 (6 bases). V shed 1 base and J shed 3 bases, with 10 bases lying between them. CDR3 length equals 14 residues. Germline CDR1 reads SGHNT; CDR2 reads YYREEE (reference sequence). The entire variable domain, with the rest obtained from reference TRBV5-4 and TRBJ1-1, is as follows: ETGVTQSPTHLIKTRGQQVTLRCSSQSGHNTVSWYQQALGQGPQFIFQYYREEENGRGNFPPRFSGLQFPNYSSELNVNALELDDSALYLCASSLLQGDTEAFFGQGTRLTVV.

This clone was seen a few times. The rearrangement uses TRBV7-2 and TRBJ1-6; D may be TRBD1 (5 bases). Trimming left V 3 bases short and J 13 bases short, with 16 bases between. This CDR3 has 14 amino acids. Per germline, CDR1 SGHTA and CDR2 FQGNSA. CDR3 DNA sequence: TGTGCCAGCAGCTTGGGGGGGTTCGTTTCTCCCCTCCACTTT. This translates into CASSLGGFVSPLHF. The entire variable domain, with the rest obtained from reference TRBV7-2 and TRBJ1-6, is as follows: GAGVSQSPSNKVTEKGKDVELRCDPISGHTALYWYRQSLGQGLEFLIYFQGNSAPDKSGLPSDRFSAERTGGSVSTLTIQRTQQEDSAVYLCASSLGGFVSPLHFGNGTRLTVT.

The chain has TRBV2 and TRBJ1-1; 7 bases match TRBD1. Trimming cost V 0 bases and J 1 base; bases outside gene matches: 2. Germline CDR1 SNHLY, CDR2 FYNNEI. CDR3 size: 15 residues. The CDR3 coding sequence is TGTGCCAGCAGTGAAGCGAGGACAGGGAACACTGAAGCTTTCTTT. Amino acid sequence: CASSEARTGNTEAFF.